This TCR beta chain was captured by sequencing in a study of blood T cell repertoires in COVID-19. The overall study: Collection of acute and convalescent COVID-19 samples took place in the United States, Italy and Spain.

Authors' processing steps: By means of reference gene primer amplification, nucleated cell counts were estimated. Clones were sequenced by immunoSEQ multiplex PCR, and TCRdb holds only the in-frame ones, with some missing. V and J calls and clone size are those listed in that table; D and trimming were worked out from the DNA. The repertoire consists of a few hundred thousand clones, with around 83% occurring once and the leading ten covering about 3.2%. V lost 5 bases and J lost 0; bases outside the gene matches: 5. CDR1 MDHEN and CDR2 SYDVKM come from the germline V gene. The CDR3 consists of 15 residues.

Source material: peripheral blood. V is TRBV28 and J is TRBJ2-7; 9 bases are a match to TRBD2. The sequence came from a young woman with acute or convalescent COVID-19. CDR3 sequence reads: CASSPYSGSSYEQYF. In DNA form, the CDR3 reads TGTGCCAGCAGTCCATATAGCGGGAGCTCCTACGAGCAGTACTTC.